This record concerns one T cell receptor (beta chain) sequence. What it recognizes is unknown. Assay: immunoSEQ multiplex PCR; the TCRdb copy retains only in-frame clones and omits some. The sample includes 7,400 or so clones, roughly nine tenths of them seen just once. The entry originates in a study of somatic mutations in cytotoxic T cells in rheumatoid arthritis. In the study overall: Patients had approximately 31 ml EDTA blood drawn right after diagnosis, before any treatment. The researchers flow-sorted some T-cell populations stained with V beta antibodies and got nearly 100% purity, and these included V beta1+ cells sequenced for TCRB. Study-wide points: Which antigens the expanded CD8+ clones targeted was unknown.

Sample: CD8+ T cells sorted from blood. This clonotype was obtained from a woman aged 70 to 79 with rheumatoid arthritis.

The CDR3 sequence: CASSPPTSGNTGELFF. The CDR3, as DNA: TGTGCCAGCAGCCCGCCGACTAGCGGGAACACCGGGGAGCTGTTTTTT. This chain connects TRBV7-9 to TRBJ2-2, with 9 bases matching TRBD2. The V gene end was trimmed by 5 bases and the J gene end by 1 base; junction bases not matched to a gene: 5. The CDR3 covers 16 residues. Germline CDR1 SEHNR, CDR2 FQNEAQ (reference sequence).